These T cell receptor beta chains were read from a single sample in a study of T-cell memory formation after mild COVID-19. TCRdb re-derived calls from the 5' RACE reads in MiXCR, one entry per CDR3 protein. The sample includes a few hundred thousand distinct CDR3 sequences, 20% to 25% of them seen just once. Sequenced input: PBMCs or a T cell subset sorted from them (not recorded which). The receptors derive from a man between 18 and 29 years old who had mild COVID-19 (a few samples of this study predate the infection). Cell type and time point are not known. Both conserved end residues are part of each CDR3. Fields, in order: J gene, CDR3 length, V gene, clone size, D gene, CDR3 DNA, CDR3 protein. D genes are given only for firm matches. For some rows the clone size is stated as once, few or many, or as a class when expanded; others skip it.

>TRBJ1-1|16|TRBV4-1|-|-
TGCGCCAGCAGCCAAGCGGGCCCAGCCCTGAACACTGAAGCTTTCTTT
CASSQAGPALNTEAFF
>TRBJ1-5|13|TRBV24-1|-|-
TGTGCCACCAGTGATCTCAGGGGTCAGCCCCAGCATTTT
CATSDLRGQPQHF
>TRBJ2-5|14|TRBV11-2|few|TRBD2
TGTGCCAGCAGCCAAACTAGCGGGGATGAGACCCAGTACTTC
CASSQTSGDETQYF
>TRBJ2-2|14|TRBV12-3/TRBV12-4|few|-
TGTGCCAGCAGTTTTGGGCAGTTCACCGGGGAGCTGTTTTTT
CASSFGQFTGELFF
>TRBJ2-5|14|TRBV5-6|many|-
TGTGCCAGCAGCAGAGGGACATCGGGAGAGACCCAGTACTTC
CASSRGTSGETQYF
>TRBJ2-3|19|TRBV15|once|TRBD2
TGTGCCACCAGCGCCTCGGTGTGGCTAGCGGGAAGTCAGCCAGATACGCAGTATTTT
CATSASVWLAGSQPDTQYF
>TRBJ1-3|13|TRBV12-3/TRBV12-4|-|-
TGTGCCAGCAGTTTTGAAGATTGGAACACCATATATTTT
CASSFEDWNTIYF
>TRBJ1-2|15|TRBV4-1|few|-
TGCGCCAGCCGGCCCCCCGGGACGCTTAACTATGGCTACACCTTC
CASRPPGTLNYGYTF
>TRBJ2-3|14|TRBV4-3|few|-
TGCGCCAGCAGCCGAGAGGCTCGCACAGATACGCAGTATTTT
CASSREARTDTQYF
>TRBJ2-2|14|TRBV7-3|-|-
TGTGCCAGCAGTTTTAACCAGGGTCCCGGGGAGCTGTTTTTT
CASSFNQGPGELFF
>TRBJ2-5|16|TRBV7-9|few|TRBD2
TGTGCCAGCAGTCGCAACCAAGCGGGGTCCAGAGAGACCCAGTACTTC
CASSRNQAGSRETQYF
>TRBJ1-1|14|TRBV25-1|few|TRBD1
TGTGCCAGCAGGACGGGACAGGGGCACACTGAAGCTTTCTTT
CASRTGQGHTEAFF
>TRBJ2-5|16|TRBV7-9|-|TRBD1
TGTGCCAGCAGCTTAGGGGACAGGGTAAGGGGAGAGACCCAGTACTTC
CASSLGDRVRGETQYF
>TRBJ2-2|14|TRBV24-1|-|-
TGTGCCACCAGGGGAAGGGCCGGAACCGGGGAGCTGTTTTTT
CATRGRAGTGELFF
>TRBJ2-2|12|TRBV2|-|-
TGTGCCAGCAGTGAAACGGGCGGGGAGCTGTTTTTT
CASSETGGELFF
>TRBJ2-2|16|TRBV7-8|-|-
TGTGCCAGCAGCTTAACGGTCCAGGGGGGGACCGGGGAGCTGTTTTTT
CASSLTVQGGTGELFF
>TRBJ1-2|14|TRBV7-3|many|-
TGTGCCAGCAGCTTAACGCCTGGGGACTATGGCTACACCTTC
CASSLTPGDYGYTF
>TRBJ2-1|13|TRBV28|few|-
TGTGCCAGCACAGGACAAGGTATCGATGAGCAGTTCTTC
CASTGQGIDEQFF
>TRBJ2-4|15|TRBV7-8|few|TRBD1
TGTGCCAGCAGCTTAGTAGGGACAGGAGAAAACATTCAGTACTTC
CASSLVGTGENIQYF
>TRBJ2-2|13|TRBV15|-|-
TGTGCCACCATGGGACCCGAAAACGGGGAGCTGTTTTTT
CATMGPENGELFF
>TRBJ2-5|13|TRBV20-1|-|TRBD1
TGCAGTGCTAGGCAGGGACAGGGAGAGACCCAGTACTTC
CSARQGQGETQYF
>TRBJ1-3|15|TRBV7-9|-|-
TGTGCCAGCAGCTTCGACCGAGTCTCTGGAAACACCATATATTTT
CASSFDRVSGNTIYF
>TRBJ2-2|13|TRBV6-5|few|-
TGTGCCAGCGTAGGGCGTAGCACCGGGGAGCTGTTTTTT
CASVGRSTGELFF
>TRBJ1-1|13|TRBV28|-|-
TGTGACAGCAGTCCCGGAGGTAACACTGAAGCTTTCTTT
CDSSPGGNTEAFF
>TRBJ1-2|13|TRBV20-1|few|TRBD1
TGCAGTGCCCGGACAGGGCTATTCTATGGCTACACCTTC
CSARTGLFYGYTF
>TRBJ2-4|19|TRBV27|once|TRBD1
TGTGCCAGCAGTTTAAGGGGGCACGACTCGATACTAGCCAAAAACATTCAGTACTTC
CASSLRGHDSILAKNIQYF
>TRBJ2-1|12|TRBV6-5|few|-
TGTGCCAGCAGTTACTCAGACAATGAGCAGTTCTTC
CASSYSDNEQFF
>TRBJ2-1|15|TRBV6-6|few|TRBD1
TGTGCCAGCAGAACCGGGACAGGGGGTTACAATGAGCAGTTCTTC
CASRTGTGGYNEQFF
>TRBJ1-4|14|TRBV10-1|few|-
TGCGCCTCTCCTCAAGGGCCCAAGGGCGAAAAACTGTTTTTT
CASPQGPKGEKLFF
>TRBJ2-3|14|TRBV7-2|many|-
TGTGCCAGCCGCCCGGCATTCGGCACAGATACGCAGTATTTT
CASRPAFGTDTQYF
>TRBJ2-2|12|TRBV6-5|few|-
TGTGCCAGCAGCCTCCCATCCGGGGAGCTGTTTTTT
CASSLPSGELFF
>TRBJ2-7|14|TRBV7-2|few|-
TGTGCCAGCAGCTTTCCAGGAAGCTCCTACGAGCAGTACTTC
CASSFPGSSYEQYF
>TRBJ1-5|14|TRBV12-3/TRBV12-4|few|-
TGTGCCAGCAGACCCCGGGGGGCTGGGCAGCCCCAGCATTTT
CASRPRGAGQPQHF
>TRBJ1-2|13|TRBV4-1|-|-
TGCGCCAGCAGCGAGATGGGGGGCTATGGCTACACCTTC
CASSEMGGYGYTF
>TRBJ1-1|16|TRBV12-3/TRBV12-4|few|-
TGTGCCAGCAGTTTACCGACGGGACATTTGAACACTGAAGCTTTCTTT
CASSLPTGHLNTEAFF
>TRBJ1-2|15|TRBV7-2|few|-
TGTGCCAGCAGCCCCGGACAGACCGTTAACTATGGCTACACCTTC
CASSPGQTVNYGYTF
>TRBJ1-1|13|TRBV20-1|-|-
TGCAGTGCTTGGGGACAACCTAACACTGAAGCTTTCTTT
CSAWGQPNTEAFF
>TRBJ1-1|12|TRBV7-2|few|-
TGTGCCAGCAGCTTAGGGCAGGGCTTAGTTTTCTTT
CASSLGQGLVFF
>TRBJ2-3|15|TRBV20-1|few|-
TGCAGTGCTAGTGAGCGTCTGGGGGGCACAGATACGCAGTATTTT
CSASERLGGTDTQYF
>TRBJ1-6|14|TRBV20-1|few|TRBD1
TGCAGTGCTAGAGCCACCAGGGACAGGGCGGGACTCCACTTT
CSARATRDRAGLHF
>TRBJ2-7|13|TRBV2|few|-
TGTGCCAGCAGTGAGAGGGGGTTGGACGAGCAGTACTTC
CASSERGLDEQYF
>TRBJ1-2|16|TRBV4-1|few|TRBD1
TGCGCCAGCAGCCCGGTCCCGGACAGGGTTCACTATGGCTACACCTTC
CASSPVPDRVHYGYTF
>TRBJ2-5|16|TRBV4-1|few|TRBD1
TGCGCCAGCAGCCAAGGAGGGGACAGGGGAAAAGAGACCCAGTACTTC
CASSQGGDRGKETQYF